These T cell receptor beta chains were read from a single sample in a study of T-cell reconstitution after alpha-beta-depleted transplantation in children. TCRdb called the PCR reads again in MiXCR, with one record for every CDR3 protein. The table includes 610,000 or so distinct CDR3 sequences, approximately 30% detected once. Sequenced material: PBMCs, taken before TCRalphabeta/CD19-depleted stem cell transplant. All receptors come from a boy in the first two years of life with Wiskott-Aldrich syndrome, due to receive a stem cell transplant. Both conserved end residues are part of each CDR3.

>TRBJ2-5|16|TRBV15
CATSRDLPSGRETQYF
>TRBJ1-6|16|TRBV15
CATSRAGQGRFSPLHF
>TRBJ2-7|14|TRBV2
CASSRVAPAYEQYF
>TRBJ1-1|16|TRBV11-2
CASSLAVGRGPTEAFF
>TRBJ2-1|13|TRBV5-1
CASSLFGRNEQFF
>TRBJ2-5|12|TRBV29-1
CSVGRSQETQYF
>TRBJ2-7|17|TRBV24-1
CATSDSSRAGDAYEQYF
>TRBJ2-5|12|TRBV7-9
CASREDQETQYF
>TRBJ2-3|15|TRBV7-9
CASSLIGKGADTQYF
>TRBJ2-3|13|TRBV6-6
CASNTGSTDTQYF
>TRBJ2-5|13|TRBV20-1
CSARPGTQETQYF
>TRBJ2-7|15|TRBV27
CASSFQAGGYYEQYF
>TRBJ2-7|16|TRBV5-1
CASSLAGAGGGYEQYF
>TRBJ2-1|16|TRBV5-1
CASSYGGLAGGYEQFF
>TRBJ2-3|14|TRBV30
CAWTNKGTTDTQYF